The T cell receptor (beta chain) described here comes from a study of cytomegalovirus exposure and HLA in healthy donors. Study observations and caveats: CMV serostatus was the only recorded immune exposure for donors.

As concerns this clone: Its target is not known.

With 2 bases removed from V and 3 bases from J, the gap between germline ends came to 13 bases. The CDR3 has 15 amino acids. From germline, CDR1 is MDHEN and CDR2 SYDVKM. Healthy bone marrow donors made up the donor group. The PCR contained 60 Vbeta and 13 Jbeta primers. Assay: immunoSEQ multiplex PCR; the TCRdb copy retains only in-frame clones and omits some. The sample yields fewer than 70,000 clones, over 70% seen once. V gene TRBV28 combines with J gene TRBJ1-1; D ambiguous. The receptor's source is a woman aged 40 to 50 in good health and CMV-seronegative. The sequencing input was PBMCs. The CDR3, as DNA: TGTGCCAGCAGTTTAAAACAAGGCGGGGACACTGAAGCTTTCTTT. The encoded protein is CASSLKQGGDTEAFF.